This TCR beta chain is drawn from a study of T cell responses to AZD1222 COVID-19 vaccine. General observations from the study: Recipients of two AZD1222 doses showed rising Spike-specific TCR breadth and depth. It should be noted that donors were predominantly white British and more often female, and clonal diversity was possibly underestimated. At baseline, seropositivity was found in only a handful of AZD1222 recipients. There were repertoire samples only from the period after the peak T cell response.

About this clone itself: The antigen is unknown.

TCRdb's table, derived via immunoSEQ multiplex PCR, lists solely in-frame clones and lacks some. The sample consists of about 170,000 clones, around 90% of them appearing once. The CDR3 totals 15 residues. The V end lost 8 bases, the J end lost 1 base, and 17 bases lay between the germline ends. Germline values: CDR1 SEHNR, CDR2 FQNEAQ (reference sequence). This clonotype originated in an adult in good health. The specimen was peripheral blood, collected on day 0 of AZD1222 vaccination. The V gene is TRBV7-9, the J gene TRBJ1-1; D gene uncertain. This CDR3 reads CASYIMAGSNTEAFF. The DNA of the CDR3 is TGTGCCAGCTACATAATGGCAGGATCGAACACTGAAGCTTTCTTT.